This T cell receptor (beta chain) was sequenced during a study of T-cell memory formation after mild COVID-19. Germline values: CDR1 DFQATT, CDR2 SNEGSKA (reference sequence). The ends lost 5 bases at V and 0 bases at J; junction bases unmatched: 5. This CDR3 has 14 amino acids. This clonotype turned up a few times. What it binds is not known. Findings of the study overall: SARS-CoV-2 specificity was not confirmed for second-wave clones peaking on day 37. Cross-reactive memory appears to have joined, as suggested by some responding clones showing up in pre-infection memory. Clones contracting across day 15 to 85 had a balanced CD4/CD8 profile; later expanding clones leaned CD4+. Those CD4+ clones that contracted were mainly in CM and EM (CD8+ ones in EMRA).

TCRdb called the 5' RACE reads again in MiXCR, with one record for every CDR3 protein. The sample lists roughly 180,000 distinct CDR3 sequences, around a tenth occurring once. The sequenced material came from PBMCs or a T cell subset sorted from them (not recorded which). The chain couples TRBV20-1 to TRBJ2-7; 9 bases agree with TRBD1. The origin of this receptor is a man younger than 30 who had mild COVID-19 (a few samples of this study predate the infection). Cell type and time point are not known. CDR3 sequence reads: CSAGGQGPSYEQYF. The CDR3 DNA follows: TGCAGTGCTGGGGGACAGGGTCCCTCCTACGAGCAGTACTTC.